These T cell receptor beta chains were read from a single sample in a study of blood T cell repertoires in COVID-19. Using immunoSEQ multiplex PCR, the repertoire was profiled, and TCRdb retains in-frame clones only, with some absent. The sample has about 320,000 clones, about nine tenths seen once. The sequenced sample consisted of PBMCs or T cells enriched from blood (not recorded which). The receptors stem from a woman aged 18 to 35 who had recovered from COVID-19. CDR3s include the opening cysteine and the closing phenylalanine or tryptophan. The D gene is left open where the match is weak. Only part of the rows carry a size: once, few, many, or a class if the clone is expanded.

d_call: -; j_call: TRBJ1-2; clone_size: once; v_call: TRBV6-4; cdr3_aa: CASRGGLGGYTF; cdr3_nt: TGTGCCAGCCGAGGCGGCTTAGGTGGCTACACCTTC
d_call: TRBD1; j_call: TRBJ1-1; clone_size: once; v_call: TRBV25-1; cdr3_aa: CASRSLRGMNTEAFF; cdr3_nt: TGTGCCAGCAGGTCTCTCAGGGGGATGAACACTGAAGCTTTCTTT
d_call: -; j_call: TRBJ1-6; clone_size: -; v_call: TRBV5-4; cdr3_aa: CASSSQINSPLHF; cdr3_nt: TGTGCCAGCAGCTCCCAGATTAATTCACCCCTCCACTTT
d_call: -; j_call: TRBJ2-3; clone_size: -; v_call: TRBV7-3; cdr3_aa: CASGLRVTDTQYF; cdr3_nt: TGTGCCAGTGGACTTCGTGTCACAGATACGCAGTATTTT
d_call: TRBD2; j_call: TRBJ2-1; clone_size: -; v_call: TRBV9; cdr3_aa: CASSAPQRGAGNEQFF; cdr3_nt: TGTGCCAGCAGCGCCCCCCAGCGGGGGGCCGGTAATGAGCAGTTCTTC
d_call: TRBD1; j_call: TRBJ1-2; clone_size: -; v_call: TRBV19; cdr3_aa: CASSAAGGANYGYTF; cdr3_nt: TGTGCCAGTAGTGCAGCAGGGGGCGCGAACTATGGCTACACCTTC
d_call: -; j_call: TRBJ1-2; clone_size: once; v_call: TRBV6-5; cdr3_aa: CASRGKVHYGYTF; cdr3_nt: TGTGCCAGCAGGGGCAAGGTCCACTATGGCTACACCTTC
d_call: TRBD2; j_call: TRBJ2-1; clone_size: many; v_call: TRBV19; cdr3_aa: CASSFRGGGSIPNEQFF; cdr3_nt: TGTGCCAGTAGTTTCCGGGGGGGCGGGAGCATACCCAATGAGCAGTTCTTC
d_call: TRBD2; j_call: TRBJ2-3; clone_size: -; v_call: TRBV12-5; cdr3_aa: CASGLVLSGAIDTQYF; cdr3_nt: TGTGCTAGTGGTTTGGTACTTAGCGGGGCGATAGATACGCAGTATTTT
d_call: TRBD1; j_call: TRBJ2-1; clone_size: -; v_call: TRBV4-1; cdr3_aa: CASSQGAPGQGPYNEQFF; cdr3_nt: TGCGCCAGCAGCCAAGGGGCTCCGGGACAGGGGCCTTACAATGAGCAGTTCTTC
d_call: -; j_call: TRBJ1-4; clone_size: -; v_call: TRBV7-9; cdr3_aa: CASSRLQAEKLFF; cdr3_nt: TGTGCCAGCAGCCGCCTTCAGGCTGAAAAACTGTTTTTT
d_call: -; j_call: TRBJ2-1; clone_size: -; v_call: TRBV9; cdr3_aa: CASSAAGWANNEQFF; cdr3_nt: TGTGCCAGCAGCGCAGCAGGGTGGGCTAACAATGAGCAGTTCTTC
d_call: -; j_call: TRBJ1-6; clone_size: few; v_call: TRBV7-6; cdr3_aa: CASSKDILYNSPLHF; cdr3_nt: TGTGCCAGCAGCAAGGACATCCTTTATAATTCACCCCTCCACTTT
d_call: TRBD2; j_call: TRBJ2-7; clone_size: few; v_call: TRBV5-6; cdr3_aa: CASSLRTSGLTYEQYF; cdr3_nt: TGTGCCAGCAGCTTGAGGACTAGCGGTCTAACCTACGAGCAGTACTTC
d_call: -; j_call: TRBJ2-2; clone_size: -; v_call: TRBV6-5; cdr3_aa: CASSYSYRVAGELFF; cdr3_nt: TGTGCCAGCAGTTACTCGTACAGGGTGGCCGGGGAGCTGTTTTTT
d_call: -; j_call: TRBJ2-2; clone_size: -; v_call: TRBV19; cdr3_aa: CASSIQTLGTGELFF; cdr3_nt: TGTGCCAGTAGTATACAGACCCTCGGGACCGGGGAGCTGTTTTTT
d_call: TRBD1; j_call: TRBJ2-7; clone_size: -; v_call: TRBV7-9; cdr3_aa: CASSHGQDPSIEQYF; cdr3_nt: TGTGCCAGCAGCCATGGACAGGACCCTTCTATCGAGCAGTACTTC
d_call: TRBD1; j_call: TRBJ1-5; clone_size: -; v_call: TRBV5-3; cdr3_aa: CANPGQGEIGNQPQHF; cdr3_nt: TGTGCCAATCCGGGACAGGGAGAGATTGGCAATCAGCCCCAGCATTTT
d_call: -; j_call: TRBJ2-7; clone_size: -; v_call: TRBV28; cdr3_aa: CASSFRGNEQYF; cdr3_nt: TGTGCCAGCAGTTTTAGGGGCAACGAGCAGTACTTC
d_call: -; j_call: TRBJ2-7; clone_size: -; v_call: TRBV5-4; cdr3_aa: CASSSPGDSSYEQYF; cdr3_nt: TGTGCCAGCAGTTCACCGGGAGACAGCTCCTACGAGCAGTACTTC
d_call: TRBD1; j_call: TRBJ1-4; clone_size: -; v_call: TRBV9; cdr3_aa: CASSPTDRSNEKLFF; cdr3_nt: TGTGCCAGCAGCCCGACGGACAGGTCTAATGAAAAACTGTTTTTT
d_call: -; j_call: TRBJ1-1; clone_size: -; v_call: TRBV24-1; cdr3_aa: CATSSGRAFF; cdr3_nt: TGTGCCACCAGTTCGGGGAGGGCTTTCTTT
d_call: -; j_call: TRBJ2-7; clone_size: -; v_call: TRBV28; cdr3_aa: CASSLVTILGEQYF; cdr3_nt: TGTGCCAGCAGTTTGGTGACTATTTTAGGCGAGCAGTACTTC
d_call: TRBD1; j_call: TRBJ1-2; clone_size: -; v_call: TRBV24-1; cdr3_aa: CATSRGLGYGYTF; cdr3_nt: TGTGCCACCTCCAGGGGGCTTGGCTATGGCTACACCTTC
d_call: TRBD1; j_call: TRBJ1-5; clone_size: -; v_call: TRBV19; cdr3_aa: CASSKTGTGDTGNQPQHF; cdr3_nt: TGTGCCAGTAGTAAGACCGGGACAGGGGATACAGGCAATCAGCCCCAGCATTTT
d_call: -; j_call: TRBJ1-5; clone_size: -; v_call: TRBV19; cdr3_aa: CASSIDWQVNQPQHF; cdr3_nt: TGTGCCAGTAGTATCGATTGGCAGGTCAATCAGCCCCAGCATTTT
d_call: TRBD1; j_call: TRBJ1-2; clone_size: -; v_call: TRBV6-5; cdr3_aa: CASSRSLQGDYGYTF; cdr3_nt: TGTGCCAGCAGTCGGTCGCTACAGGGGGACTATGGCTACACCTTC
d_call: TRBD2; j_call: TRBJ2-5; clone_size: -; v_call: TRBV5-1; cdr3_aa: CASSFLGLAGAETQYF; cdr3_nt: TGCGCCAGCAGCTTCCTAGGACTAGCGGGAGCAGAGACCCAGTACTTC
d_call: TRBD1; j_call: TRBJ2-2; clone_size: -; v_call: TRBV28; cdr3_aa: CASNPPGQGADGELFF; cdr3_nt: TGTGCCAGCAACCCACCGGGACAGGGGGCCGACGGGGAGCTGTTTTTT
d_call: TRBD1; j_call: TRBJ2-5; clone_size: once; v_call: TRBV5-1; cdr3_aa: CASREVFEGQGQETQYF; cdr3_nt: TGCGCCAGCAGAGAAGTGTTTGAGGGACAGGGACAAGAGACCCAGTACTTC
d_call: TRBD1; j_call: TRBJ1-1; clone_size: -; v_call: TRBV18; cdr3_aa: CASSPGTGPRNTEAFF; cdr3_nt: TGTGCCAGCTCACCCGGGACAGGTCCACGGAACACTGAAGCTTTCTTT
d_call: -; j_call: TRBJ2-5; clone_size: few; v_call: TRBV5-4; cdr3_aa: CASSSGGGTAQETQYF; cdr3_nt: TGTGCCAGCAGCTCCGGAGGGGGGACAGCCCAAGAGACCCAGTACTTC
d_call: -; j_call: TRBJ2-7; clone_size: once; v_call: TRBV27; cdr3_aa: CASSLGIAGASYEQYF; cdr3_nt: TGTGCCAGCAGTTTAGGTATCGCGGGGGCCTCCTACGAGCAGTACTTC
d_call: TRBD2; j_call: TRBJ2-1; clone_size: -; v_call: TRBV5-1; cdr3_aa: CASSLYAGAGGNEQFF; cdr3_nt: TGCGCCAGCAGCTTGTACGCCGGAGCGGGAGGGAATGAGCAGTTCTTC
d_call: -; j_call: TRBJ2-7; clone_size: -; v_call: TRBV2; cdr3_aa: CASSSGTSYEQYF; cdr3_nt: TGTGCCAGCAGTTCGGGTACCTCCTACGAGCAGTACTTC
d_call: -; j_call: TRBJ1-1; clone_size: -; v_call: TRBV2; cdr3_aa: CASSEQGRTEAFF; cdr3_nt: TGTGCCAGCAGTGAACAGGGAAGGACTGAAGCTTTCTTT
d_call: TRBD1; j_call: TRBJ1-2; clone_size: -; v_call: TRBV19; cdr3_aa: CASIAGGLNYGYTF; cdr3_nt: TGTGCCAGTATTGCAGGGGGGCTGAACTATGGCTACACCTTC
d_call: TRBD1; j_call: TRBJ2-1; clone_size: -; v_call: TRBV19; cdr3_aa: CASTEYKDSISGTGATEQFF; cdr3_nt: TGTGCCAGTACCGAATATAAAGACTCCATCTCCGGGACAGGGGCAACTGAGCAGTTCTTC
d_call: -; j_call: TRBJ2-5; clone_size: -; v_call: TRBV30; cdr3_aa: CAWTEQETQYF; cdr3_nt: TGTGCCTGGACAGAACAAGAGACCCAGTACTTC
d_call: TRBD2; j_call: TRBJ2-1; clone_size: -; v_call: TRBV27; cdr3_aa: CASSLGTSSYNEQFF; cdr3_nt: TGTGCCAGCAGTTTAGGGACTAGCTCCTACAATGAGCAGTTCTTC
d_call: -; j_call: TRBJ2-7; clone_size: -; v_call: TRBV19; cdr3_aa: CASSPWGLISYEQYF; cdr3_nt: TGTGCCAGTTCCCCGTGGGGCCTCATCTCCTACGAGCAGTACTTC
d_call: TRBD1; j_call: TRBJ1-2; clone_size: -; v_call: TRBV4-1; cdr3_aa: CASSHQTGVLYGYTF; cdr3_nt: TGCGCCAGCAGCCACCAGACAGGGGTTTTGTATGGCTACACCTTC
d_call: TRBD1; j_call: TRBJ1-2; clone_size: -; v_call: TRBV2; cdr3_aa: CASRGAGGDGYTF; cdr3_nt: TGTGCCAGCAGGGGGGCAGGGGGCGATGGCTACACCTTC
d_call: -; j_call: TRBJ2-1; clone_size: -; v_call: TRBV28; cdr3_aa: CASSPPPGGIGYNEQFF; cdr3_nt: TGTGCCAGCAGTCCACCCCCAGGAGGTATTGGGTACAATGAGCAGTTCTTC
d_call: TRBD2; j_call: TRBJ2-2; clone_size: few; v_call: TRBV7-2; cdr3_aa: CASSLIRLAGAAGELFF; cdr3_nt: TGTGCCAGCAGCTTAATAAGACTAGCGGGAGCGGCCGGGGAGCTGTTTTTT
d_call: TRBD2; j_call: TRBJ2-3; clone_size: -; v_call: TRBV4-1; cdr3_aa: CASSQAGLAGGPGDTQYF; cdr3_nt: TGCGCCAGCAGCCAAGCCGGACTAGCGGGGGGGCCGGGGGATACGCAGTATTTT
d_call: TRBD2; j_call: TRBJ2-7; clone_size: -; v_call: TRBV4-2; cdr3_aa: CASSHGLAGVYEQYF; cdr3_nt: TGTGCCAGCAGCCATGGACTAGCGGGGGTCTACGAGCAGTACTTC
d_call: -; j_call: TRBJ2-3; clone_size: -; v_call: TRBV5-1; cdr3_aa: CASSLQGRTDTQYF; cdr3_nt: TGCGCCAGCAGCTTGCAGGGTAGGACAGATACGCAGTATTTT
d_call: -; j_call: TRBJ1-4; clone_size: -; v_call: TRBV5-1; cdr3_aa: CASSLAGEPNEKLFF; cdr3_nt: TGCGCCAGCAGCTTGGCCGGAGAGCCTAATGAAAAACTGTTTTTT
d_call: TRBD1; j_call: TRBJ2-5; clone_size: -; v_call: TRBV5-1; cdr3_aa: CASSYSRTGKETQYF; cdr3_nt: TGCGCCAGCAGTTATTCTCGGACAGGGAAGGAGACCCAGTACTTC
d_call: TRBD1; j_call: TRBJ1-5; clone_size: -; v_call: TRBV5-1; cdr3_aa: CASSPGTGNQPQHF; cdr3_nt: TGCGCCAGCAGCCCTGGGACAGGGAACCAGCCCCAGCATTTT
d_call: TRBD1; j_call: TRBJ1-2; clone_size: -; v_call: TRBV10-3; cdr3_aa: CATTGGLYYGYTF; cdr3_nt: TGTGCCACAACAGGGGGCCTTTACTATGGCTACACCTTC
d_call: -; j_call: TRBJ2-1; clone_size: -; v_call: TRBV3-1/TRBV3-2; cdr3_aa: CASSPIKGRDYNEQFF; cdr3_nt: TGTGCCAGCAGCCCCATAAAGGGCAGGGACTACAATGAGCAGTTCTTC